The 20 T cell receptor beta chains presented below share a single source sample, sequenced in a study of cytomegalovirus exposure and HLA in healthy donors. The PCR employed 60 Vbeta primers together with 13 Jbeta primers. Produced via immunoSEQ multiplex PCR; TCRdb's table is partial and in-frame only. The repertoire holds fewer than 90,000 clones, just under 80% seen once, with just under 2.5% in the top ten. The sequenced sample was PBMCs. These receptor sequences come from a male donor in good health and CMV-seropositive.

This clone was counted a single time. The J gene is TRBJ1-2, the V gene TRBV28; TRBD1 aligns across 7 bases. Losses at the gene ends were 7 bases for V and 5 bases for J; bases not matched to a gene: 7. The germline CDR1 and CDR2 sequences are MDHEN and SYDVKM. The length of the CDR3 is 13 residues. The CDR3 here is CASTGQARYGYTF. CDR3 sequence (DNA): TGTGCCAGCACCGGACAGGCGAGGTATGGCTACACCTTC.

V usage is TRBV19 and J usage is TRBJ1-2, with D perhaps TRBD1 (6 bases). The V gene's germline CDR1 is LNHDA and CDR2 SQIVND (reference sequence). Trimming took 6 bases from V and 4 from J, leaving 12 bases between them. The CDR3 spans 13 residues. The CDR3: CASSPGQLYGYTF. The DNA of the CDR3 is TGTGCCAGTAGCCCAGGACAGCTCTATGGCTACACCTTC.

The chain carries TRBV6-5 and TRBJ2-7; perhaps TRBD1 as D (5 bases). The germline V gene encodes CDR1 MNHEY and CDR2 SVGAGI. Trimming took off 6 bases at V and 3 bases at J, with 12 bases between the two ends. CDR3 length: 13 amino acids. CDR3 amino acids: CASRVTELYEQYF. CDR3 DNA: TGTGCCAGCAGGGTGACAGAGCTCTACGAGCAGTACTTC.

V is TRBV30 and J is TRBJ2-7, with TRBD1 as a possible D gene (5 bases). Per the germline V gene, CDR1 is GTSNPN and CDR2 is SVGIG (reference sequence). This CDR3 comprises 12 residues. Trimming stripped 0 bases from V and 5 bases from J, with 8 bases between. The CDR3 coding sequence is TGTGCCTGGAGTGTACTCAGGGACGAGCAGTACTTC. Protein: CAWSVLRDEQYF.

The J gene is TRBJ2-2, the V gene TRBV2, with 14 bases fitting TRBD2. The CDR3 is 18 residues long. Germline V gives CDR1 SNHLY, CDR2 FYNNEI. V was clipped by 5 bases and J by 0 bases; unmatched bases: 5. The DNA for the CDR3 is TGTGCCAGCAGTCTAGGACTAGCGGGAGGATCGAACACCGGGGAGCTGTTTTTT. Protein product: CASSLGLAGGSNTGELFF.

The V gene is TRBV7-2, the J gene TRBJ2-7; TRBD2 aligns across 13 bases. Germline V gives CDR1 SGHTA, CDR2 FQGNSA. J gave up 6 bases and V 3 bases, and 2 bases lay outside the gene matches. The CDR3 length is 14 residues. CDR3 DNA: TGTGCCAGCAGCTTGGGACTAGCGGGAACCGAGCAGTACTTC. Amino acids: CASSLGLAGTEQYF.

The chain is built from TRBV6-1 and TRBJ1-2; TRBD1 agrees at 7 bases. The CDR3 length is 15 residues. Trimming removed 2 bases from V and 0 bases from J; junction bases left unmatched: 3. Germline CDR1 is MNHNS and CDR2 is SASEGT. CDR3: CASSERGRPNYGYTF. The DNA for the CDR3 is TGTGCCAGCAGTGAAAGGGGGCGTCCTAACTATGGCTACACCTTC.

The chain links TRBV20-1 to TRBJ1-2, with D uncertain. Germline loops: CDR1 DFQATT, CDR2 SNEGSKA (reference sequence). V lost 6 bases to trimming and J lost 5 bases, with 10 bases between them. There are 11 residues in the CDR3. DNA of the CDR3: TGCAGTGCCCAACCGGGATATGGCTACACCTTC. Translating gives CSAQPGYGYTF.

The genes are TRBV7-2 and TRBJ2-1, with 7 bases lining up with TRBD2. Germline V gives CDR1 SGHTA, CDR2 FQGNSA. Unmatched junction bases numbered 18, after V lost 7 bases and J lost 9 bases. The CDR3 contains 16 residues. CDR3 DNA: TGTGCCAGCACCTACGGCGGGACTACCCGTACAGGTGAGCAGTTCTTC. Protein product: CASTYGGTTRTGEQFF.

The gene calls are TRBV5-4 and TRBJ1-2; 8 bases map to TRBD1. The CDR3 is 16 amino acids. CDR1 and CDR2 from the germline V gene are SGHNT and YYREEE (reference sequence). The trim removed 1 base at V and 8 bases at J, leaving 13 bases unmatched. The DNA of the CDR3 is TGTGCCAGCAGCTTGCAGCGTGGCGGACAGGGAAGAGGCTACACCTTC. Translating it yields CASSLQRGGQGRGYTF.

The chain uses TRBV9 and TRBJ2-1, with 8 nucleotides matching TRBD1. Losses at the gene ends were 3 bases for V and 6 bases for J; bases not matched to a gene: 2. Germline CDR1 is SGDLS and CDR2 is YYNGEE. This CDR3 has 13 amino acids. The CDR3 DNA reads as TGTGCCAGCAGCGGGACAGGGCGCAATGAGCAGTTCTTC. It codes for CASSGTGRNEQFF.

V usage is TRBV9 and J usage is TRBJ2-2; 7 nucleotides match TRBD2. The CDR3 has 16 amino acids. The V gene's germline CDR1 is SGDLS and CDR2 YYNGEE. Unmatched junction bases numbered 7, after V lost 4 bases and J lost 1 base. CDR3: CASSPRSGKNTGELFF. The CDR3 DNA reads TGTGCCAGCAGCCCCCGCAGCGGGAAGAACACCGGGGAGCTGTTTTTT. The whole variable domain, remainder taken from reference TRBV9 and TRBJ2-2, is DSGVTQTPKHLITATGQRVTLRCSPRSGDLSVYWYQQSLDQGLQFLIQYYNGEERAKGNILERFSAQQFPDLHSELNLSSLELGDSALYFCASSPRSGKNTGELFFGEGSRLTVL.

The DNA of the CDR3 is TGCGCCGGCGGGGGACTAGCCGCCGGGGAGCTGTTTTTT. It codes for CAGGGLAAGELFF. This chain connects TRBV4-1 to TRBJ2-2; 9 bases agree with TRBD2. Per the germline V gene, CDR1 is MGHRA and CDR2 is YSYEKL. The CDR3 is made up of 13 amino acids. V gave up 11 bases and J gave up 6 bases; unmatched junction bases: 7.

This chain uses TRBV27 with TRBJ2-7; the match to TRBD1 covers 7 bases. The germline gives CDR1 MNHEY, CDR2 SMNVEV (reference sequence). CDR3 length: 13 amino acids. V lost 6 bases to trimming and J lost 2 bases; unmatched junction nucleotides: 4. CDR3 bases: TGTGCCAGCAGGCGACAGGGAGCCTACGAGCAGTACTTC. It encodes CASRRQGAYEQYF.

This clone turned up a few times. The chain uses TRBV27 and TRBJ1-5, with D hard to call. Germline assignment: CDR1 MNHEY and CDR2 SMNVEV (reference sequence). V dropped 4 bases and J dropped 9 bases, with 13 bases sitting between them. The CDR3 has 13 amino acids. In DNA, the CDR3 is TGTGCCAGCAGTTCGGCTGCCTGGGCGCCCCAGCATTTT. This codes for CASSSAAWAPQHF.

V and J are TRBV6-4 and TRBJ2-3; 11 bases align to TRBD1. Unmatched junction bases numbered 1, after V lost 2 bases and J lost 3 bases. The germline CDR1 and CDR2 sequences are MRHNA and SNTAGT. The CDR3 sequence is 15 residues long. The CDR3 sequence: CASSDGTGGTDTQYF. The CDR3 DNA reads TGTGCCAGCAGTGACGGGACAGGGGGTACAGATACGCAGTATTTT.

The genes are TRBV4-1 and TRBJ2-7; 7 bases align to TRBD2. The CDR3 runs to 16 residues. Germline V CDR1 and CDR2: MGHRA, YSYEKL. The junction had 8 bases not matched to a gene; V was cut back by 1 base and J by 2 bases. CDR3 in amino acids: CASSQAASGFPYEQYF. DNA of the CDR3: TGCGCCAGCAGCCAAGCGGCTAGCGGATTCCCCTACGAGCAGTACTTC.

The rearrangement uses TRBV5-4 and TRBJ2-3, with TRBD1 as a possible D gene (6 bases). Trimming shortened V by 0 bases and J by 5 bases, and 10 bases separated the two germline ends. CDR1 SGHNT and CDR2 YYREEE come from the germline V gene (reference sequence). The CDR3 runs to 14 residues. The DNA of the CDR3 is TGTGCCAGCAGCTTGGGACAGGCACAAGATACGCAGTATTTT. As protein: CASSLGQAQDTQYF.

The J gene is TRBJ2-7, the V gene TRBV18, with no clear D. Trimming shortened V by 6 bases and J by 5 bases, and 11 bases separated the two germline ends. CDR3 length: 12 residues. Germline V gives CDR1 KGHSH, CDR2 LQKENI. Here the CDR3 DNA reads TGTGCCAGCTCCCGGCAGGAACACGAGCAGTACTTC. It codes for CASSRQEHEQYF. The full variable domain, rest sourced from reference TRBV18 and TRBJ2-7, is NAGVMQNPRHLVRRRGQEARLRCSPMKGHSHVYWYRQLPEEGLKFMVYLQKENIIDESGMPKERFSAEFPKEGPSILRIQQVVRGDSAAYFCASSRQEHEQYFGPGTRLTVT.

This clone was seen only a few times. The CDR3 loop reads CASSLGQGLFGYTF. The CDR3 bases are TGTGCCAGCTCACTGGGACAGGGTCTCTTTGGCTACACCTTC. This chain connects TRBV18 to TRBJ1-2; TRBD1 matches 9 bases. V shed 4 bases, J shed 7 bases, and the junction held 7 bases outside the gene matches. Germline-derived CDR1 and CDR2 are KGHSH and LQKENI. The CDR3 has 14 residues.